The 10 T cell receptor beta chains below come from one sample, sequenced in a study of T cell responses to AZD1222 COVID-19 vaccine. TCRdb keeps only in-frame clones here, not all; method: immunoSEQ multiplex PCR. The table has fewer than 120,000 clones, around 93% seen once. Sequencing used peripheral blood, obtained on day 0 of AZD1222 vaccination. The receptors stem from an adult in good health.

The chain recombines TRBV11-2 with TRBJ2-3; no clear D gene. CDR1 is SGHAT and CDR2 is FQNNGV in the germline V gene. V lost 5 bases and J lost 8, with 11 bases in between. The CDR3 is 12 amino acids. CDR3 nucleotides: TGTGCCAGCAGCCAAAACCCGGTTACGCAGTATTTT. Encoded protein: CASSQNPVTQYF.

The chain carries TRBV6-5 and TRBJ1-2; 9 nucleotides agree with TRBD1. This CDR3 has 14 amino acids. Trimming at V came to 5 bases and at J to 2 bases, leaving 3 bases not matched to a gene. CDR1 and CDR2 (germline): MNHEY, SVGAGI. CDR3 loop: CASSRDRENYGYTF. CDR3 in DNA: TGTGCCAGCAGTCGGGACAGGGAAAACTATGGCTACACCTTC.

V usage is TRBV19 and J usage is TRBJ1-2, with TRBD1 identical over 9 bases. CDR1 and CDR2 from the germline V gene are LNHDA and SQIVND (reference sequence). The CDR3 totals 15 residues. The trim removed 3 bases at V and 7 bases at J, leaving 9 bases unmatched. CDR3 loop: CASSIRGTGTVGYTF. The CDR3 coding sequence is TGTGCCAGTAGTATTCGGGGGACAGGGACTGTTGGCTACACCTTC.

The chain employs TRBV2 and TRBJ2-3; TRBD2 matches 12 bases. Germline V gene lookup returns CDR1 SNHLY and CDR2 FYNNEI. V lost 1 base to trimming and J lost 3 bases; unmatched junction nucleotides: 5. This CDR3 comprises 17 residues. For the CDR3, the DNA is TGTGCCAGCAGTGAAGTTTCTGGACTAGCGGGGACAGATACGCAGTATTTT. Translated, it gives CASSEVSGLAGTDTQYF.

The chain combines TRBV11-2 with TRBJ2-7; D possibly matches TRBD1 or TRBD2 (7 bases each). Germline V lookup: CDR1 SGHAT, CDR2 FQNNGV. V lost 5 bases, J lost 2 bases, and 16 bases lay in between. The CDR3 is 15 amino acids. Written as DNA, the CDR3 is TGTGCCAGCAGCCTCAATCAGGGGGGGCCCTACGAGCAGTACTTC. Encoded protein: CASSLNQGGPYEQYF.

The chain combines TRBV7-9 with TRBJ2-7, with 9 positions matching TRBD1. Germline V gives CDR1 SEHNR, CDR2 FQNEAQ (reference sequence). After removal of 4 bases from V and 5 bases from J, the junction contained 9 bases not matched to a gene. The CDR3 sequence is 15 residues long. The CDR3 bases are TGTGCCAGCAGCTCAAGGACAGGGGCTAACGACGAGCAGTACTTC. Translating it yields CASSSRTGANDEQYF.

The chain employs TRBV2 and TRBJ2-2, with D perhaps TRBD2 (5 bases). The CDR3 has 13 residues. Deletions cut 3 bases from V and 12 bases from J, with 14 bases between. Germline V gene sequence: CDR1 SNHLY, CDR2 FYNNEI. CDR3 sequence reads: CASSDEGSGKLFF. In DNA form, the CDR3 reads TGTGCCAGCAGTGATGAGGGTAGTGGTAAGCTGTTTTTT.

The V call is TRBV11-2, the J call TRBJ1-6; D is unresolved. V was shortened by 5 bases and J by 5 bases, with 16 bases between the two germline ends. Looked up from germline, CDR1 is SGHAT and CDR2 is FQNNGV. The length of the CDR3 is 16 residues. The CDR3 region is CASSLLGRHHNSPLHF. In DNA form, the CDR3 reads TGTGCCAGCAGCCTTCTCGGGCGACACCATAATTCACCCCTCCACTTT.

V usage is TRBV7-9 and J usage is TRBJ1-1; D possibly corresponds to TRBD1 (6 bases). Per germline, CDR1 SEHNR and CDR2 FQNEAQ (reference sequence). Trimming stripped 1 base from V and 6 bases from J, with 18 bases between. This CDR3 region has 16 residues. The CDR3 nucleotides read TGTGCCAGCAGCTTAGTGAGACAGGTCGCCGGCTCTGAAGCTTTCTTT. This translates into CASSLVRQVAGSEAFF.

Here the CDR3 DNA reads TGTGCCGGCGGGGAGGGGGCCGGCCCCATTTACAATGAGCAGTTCTTC. It yields the protein CAGGEGAGPIYNEQFF. The chain joins TRBV7-9 to TRBJ2-1, with D perhaps matching TRBD1 or TRBD2 (7 bases each). Trimming left V 11 bases short and J 4 bases short, with 24 bases between. This CDR3 spans 16 amino acids. The germline V gene encodes CDR1 SEHNR and CDR2 FQNEAQ (reference sequence).